This TCR beta chain was profiled in a study of technical replicates of blood from several donors. CDR3 length: 14 amino acids. V was pared by 2 bases and J by 8 bases, with 13 bases between. The germline gives CDR1 SGHTA, CDR2 FQGNSA. Profiled with immunoSEQ multiplex PCR; TCRdb holds only in-frame clones, not every one. The sample records around 80,000 clones, 90% to 97% being singletons. The TCR was taken from a human donor in good health. The specimen sequenced was T cells isolated from PBMCs. The V gene is TRBV7-2, the J gene TRBJ2-4; D not certain. CDR3 sequence: CASSLTPGLYIQYF. The CDR3 nucleotides read TGTGCCAGCAGCTTAACCCCCGGGTTATACATTCAGTACTTC.